A selection of T cell receptor beta chains follows, all from one sample in a study of CD8 T cells in Susac syndrome. TCRdb re-derived calls from the immunoSEQ multiplex PCR reads in MiXCR, one entry per CDR3 protein. The table lists about 52,000 distinct CDR3 sequences, 93% of them singletons. The sequencing sample was made of CD8+ T cells from PBMCs. These receptor sequences come from a human donor with multiple sclerosis. The CDR3 runs from the conserved cysteine through the conserved F or W. Fields, in order: clone size, V gene, D gene, J gene, CDR3 protein, CDR3 DNA. D genes are given only for firm matches. The size entry is marked missing in some rows and otherwise reads once, few, many or a size class.

clone_size: NA
v_call: TRBV29-1
d_call: NA
j_call: TRBJ2-5
cdr3_aa: CSVTPPRSQETQYF
cdr3_nt: TGCAGCGTTACTCCCCCGCGGAGCCAAGAGACCCAGTACTTC

clone_size: once
v_call: TRBV11-2
d_call: NA
j_call: TRBJ2-7
cdr3_aa: CASSLPPTALYEQYF
cdr3_nt: TGTGCCAGCAGCTTACCGCCGACAGCCCTTTACGAGCAGTACTTC

clone_size: NA
v_call: TRBV2
d_call: TRBD1
j_call: TRBJ1-1
cdr3_aa: CARSGDRAAEAFF
cdr3_nt: TGTGCCAGATCGGGAGACAGGGCCGCTGAAGCTTTCTTT

clone_size: once
v_call: TRBV7-3
d_call: NA
j_call: TRBJ1-1
cdr3_aa: CASRLGGGTEAFF
cdr3_nt: TGTGCCAGCCGACTAGGGGGAGGCACTGAAGCTTTCTTT

clone_size: NA
v_call: TRBV7-9
d_call: NA
j_call: TRBJ1-3
cdr3_aa: CASSPAGGIFSGNTIYF
cdr3_nt: TGTGCCAGCAGTCCGGCGGGGGGGATCTTTTCGGGAAACACCATATATTTT

clone_size: few
v_call: TRBV6-4
d_call: NA
j_call: TRBJ2-5
cdr3_aa: CASSDSGHSETQYF
cdr3_nt: TGTGCCAGCAGTGATTCGGGACATTCAGAGACCCAGTACTTC

clone_size: NA
v_call: TRBV27
d_call: NA
j_call: TRBJ2-4
cdr3_aa: CASSSEGAIQYF
cdr3_nt: TGTGCCAGCAGTTCGGAGGGGGCCATTCAGTACTTC

clone_size: once
v_call: TRBV7-6
d_call: TRBD1
j_call: TRBJ1-1
cdr3_aa: CASSPETGGRPEAFF
cdr3_nt: TGTGCCAGCAGCCCTGAGACAGGGGGTAGGCCTGAAGCTTTCTTT

clone_size: NA
v_call: TRBV28
d_call: NA
j_call: TRBJ2-5
cdr3_aa: CASSLPEASTLQETQYF
cdr3_nt: TGTGCCAGCAGTCTCCCCGAGGCCTCAACCCTCCAAGAGACCCAGTACTTC

clone_size: NA
v_call: TRBV5-1
d_call: NA
j_call: TRBJ2-7
cdr3_aa: CASKIGDNYEQYF
cdr3_nt: TGCGCCAGCAAGATTGGGGACAACTACGAGCAGTACTTC

clone_size: NA
v_call: TRBV20-1
d_call: NA
j_call: TRBJ2-5
cdr3_aa: CSARPPLLQETQYF
cdr3_nt: TGCAGTGCTAGACCCCCTCTCCTACAAGAGACCCAGTACTTC

clone_size: NA
v_call: TRBV29-1
d_call: NA
j_call: TRBJ2-4
cdr3_aa: CSTRVPLAKNIQYF
cdr3_nt: TGCAGCACCAGAGTCCCCTTAGCCAAAAACATTCAGTACTTC

clone_size: NA
v_call: TRBV20-1
d_call: TRBD1
j_call: TRBJ1-6
cdr3_aa: CSASQGQGNSPLHF
cdr3_nt: TGCAGTGCTAGTCAGGGACAGGGTAATTCACCCCTCCACTTT

clone_size: once
v_call: TRBV4-3
d_call: NA
j_call: TRBJ2-1
cdr3_aa: CASSQDAGPVYNEQFF
cdr3_nt: TGCGCCAGCAGCCAAGATGCAGGGCCGGTCTACAATGAGCAGTTCTTC

clone_size: NA
v_call: TRBV20-1
d_call: NA
j_call: TRBJ2-3
cdr3_aa: CSVHRGGVSDTQYF
cdr3_nt: TGCAGTGTCCACCGCGGCGGGGTTTCAGATACGCAGTATTTT

clone_size: NA
v_call: TRBV7-2
d_call: NA
j_call: TRBJ1-1
cdr3_aa: CASSPGTKPGGSEAFF
cdr3_nt: TGTGCCAGCAGCCCCGGGACAAAACCGGGTGGAAGTGAAGCTTTCTTT

clone_size: NA
v_call: TRBV27
d_call: NA
j_call: TRBJ1-5
cdr3_aa: CASSLGRVAQPQHF
cdr3_nt: TGTGCCAGCAGTTTAGGGAGGGTTGCTCAGCCCCAGCATTTT

clone_size: NA
v_call: TRBV27
d_call: TRBD2
j_call: TRBJ2-2
cdr3_aa: CASSLGSGGPITGELFF
cdr3_nt: TGTGCCAGCAGTTTGGGTAGCGGGGGGCCCATCACCGGGGAGCTGTTTTTT

clone_size: NA
v_call: TRBV29-1
d_call: TRBD1
j_call: TRBJ1-2
cdr3_aa: CSGSSGQADGYTF
cdr3_nt: TGCAGCGGTTCCTCGGGACAGGCGGATGGCTACACCTTC

clone_size: NA
v_call: TRBV9
d_call: TRBD1
j_call: TRBJ2-1
cdr3_aa: CASTNGGTGDIYKQFF
cdr3_nt: TGTGCCAGCACCAATGGGGGGACAGGGGACATCTACAAGCAGTTCTTC

clone_size: NA
v_call: TRBV4-3
d_call: TRBD2
j_call: TRBJ2-3
cdr3_aa: CASSHGTSGGPGGTDTQYF
cdr3_nt: TGCGCCAGCAGCCACGGGACTAGCGGGGGACCTGGTGGCACAGATACGCAGTATTTT

clone_size: once
v_call: TRBV7-8
d_call: TRBD1
j_call: TRBJ2-5
cdr3_aa: CASSSPGQPKRETQYF
cdr3_nt: TGTGCCAGCAGCTCGCCGGGACAGCCAAAGCGGGAGACCCAGTACTTC

clone_size: NA
v_call: TRBV6-2/TRBV6-3
d_call: NA
j_call: TRBJ1-2
cdr3_aa: CASSRGEVYGYTF
cdr3_nt: TGTGCCAGCAGTCGGGGAGAGGTCTATGGCTACACCTTC

clone_size: NA
v_call: TRBV5-4
d_call: NA
j_call: TRBJ1-2
cdr3_aa: CASSYQGSGYGYTF
cdr3_nt: TGTGCCAGCAGCTACCAGGGATCTGGATATGGCTACACCTTC

clone_size: NA
v_call: TRBV5-6
d_call: NA
j_call: TRBJ2-7
cdr3_aa: CASTLLGRGLFSYEQYF
cdr3_nt: TGTGCCAGCACACTCCTTGGGCGGGGCCTTTTCTCCTACGAGCAGTACTTC

clone_size: once
v_call: TRBV14
d_call: NA
j_call: TRBJ1-1
cdr3_aa: CASSQVGPRRANTEAFF
cdr3_nt: TGTGCCAGCAGCCAAGTCGGTCCGCGGAGGGCTAACACTGAAGCTTTCTTT

clone_size: NA
v_call: TRBV27
d_call: NA
j_call: TRBJ2-2
cdr3_aa: CASSLSWRGNTGELFF
cdr3_nt: TGTGCCAGCAGTTTATCGTGGCGAGGGAACACCGGGGAGCTGTTTTTT